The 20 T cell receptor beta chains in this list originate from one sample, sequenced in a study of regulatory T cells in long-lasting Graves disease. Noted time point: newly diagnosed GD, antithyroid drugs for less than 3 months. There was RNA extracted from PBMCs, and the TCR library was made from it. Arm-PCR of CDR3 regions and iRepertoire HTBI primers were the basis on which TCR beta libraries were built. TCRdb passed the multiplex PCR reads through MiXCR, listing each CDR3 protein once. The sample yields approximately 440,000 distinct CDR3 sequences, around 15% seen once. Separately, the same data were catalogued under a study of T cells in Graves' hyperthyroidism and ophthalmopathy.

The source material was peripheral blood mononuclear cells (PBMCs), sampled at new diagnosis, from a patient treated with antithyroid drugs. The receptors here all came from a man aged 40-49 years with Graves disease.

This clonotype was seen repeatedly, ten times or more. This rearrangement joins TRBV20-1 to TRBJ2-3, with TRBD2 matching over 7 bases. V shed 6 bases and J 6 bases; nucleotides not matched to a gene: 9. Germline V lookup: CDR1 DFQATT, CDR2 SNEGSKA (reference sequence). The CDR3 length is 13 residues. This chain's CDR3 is CSALSGALDTQYF. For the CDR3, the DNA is TGCAGTGCCTTAAGCGGGGCCCTGGATACGCAGTATTTT.

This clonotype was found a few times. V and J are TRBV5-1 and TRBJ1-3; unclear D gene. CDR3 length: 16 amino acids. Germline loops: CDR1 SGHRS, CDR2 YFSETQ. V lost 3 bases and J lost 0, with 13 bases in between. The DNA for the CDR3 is TGCGCCAGCAGCTGGACCGGATTAACCTCTGGAAACACCATATATTTT. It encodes CASSWTGLTSGNTIYF.

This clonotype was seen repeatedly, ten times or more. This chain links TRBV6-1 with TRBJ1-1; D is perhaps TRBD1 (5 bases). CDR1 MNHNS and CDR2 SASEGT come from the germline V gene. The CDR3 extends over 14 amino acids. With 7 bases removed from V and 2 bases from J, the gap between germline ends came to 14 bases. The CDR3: CASTGTVPNTEAFF. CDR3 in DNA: TGTGCCAGCACCGGGACCGTGCCCAACACTGAAGCTTTCTTT.

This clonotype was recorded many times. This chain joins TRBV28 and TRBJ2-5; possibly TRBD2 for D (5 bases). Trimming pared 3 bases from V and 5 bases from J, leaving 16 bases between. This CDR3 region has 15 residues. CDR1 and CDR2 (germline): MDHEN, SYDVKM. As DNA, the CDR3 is TGTGCCAGCAGTTTGTTCATAGCGAGTGGGGAGACCCAGTACTTC. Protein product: CASSLFIASGETQYF.

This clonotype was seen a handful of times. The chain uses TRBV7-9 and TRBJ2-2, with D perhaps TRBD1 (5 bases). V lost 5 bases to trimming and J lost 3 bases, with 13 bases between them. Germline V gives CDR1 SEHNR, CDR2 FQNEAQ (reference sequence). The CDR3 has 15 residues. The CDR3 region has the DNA TGTGCCAGCAGCCCCCGGACACCTTACACCGGGGAGCTGTTTTTT. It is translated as CASSPRTPYTGELFF.

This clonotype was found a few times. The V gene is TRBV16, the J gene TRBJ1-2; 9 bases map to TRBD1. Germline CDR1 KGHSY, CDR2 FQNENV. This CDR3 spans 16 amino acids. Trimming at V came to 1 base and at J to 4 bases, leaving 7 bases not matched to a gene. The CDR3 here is CASSQFIQGAGYGYTF. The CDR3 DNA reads TGTGCCAGCAGCCAATTCATACAGGGGGCTGGCTATGGCTACACCTTC.

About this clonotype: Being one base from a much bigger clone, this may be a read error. The CDR3 loop reads CASSLTGTGGYKQYF. CDR3 coding DNA: TGTGCCAGCAGCTTAACGGGAACAGGGGGCTACAAGCAGTACTTC. This rearrangement joins TRBV7-3 to TRBJ2-7; 9 bases are a match to TRBD1. The germline V gene encodes CDR1 SGHTA and CDR2 FQGTGA. The CDR3 loop spans 15 amino acids.

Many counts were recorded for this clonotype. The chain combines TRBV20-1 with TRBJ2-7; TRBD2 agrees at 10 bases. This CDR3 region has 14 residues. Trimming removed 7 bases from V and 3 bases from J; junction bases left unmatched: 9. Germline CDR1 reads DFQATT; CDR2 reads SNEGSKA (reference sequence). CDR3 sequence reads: CSVPTSGRLYEQYF. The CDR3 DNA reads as TGCAGTGTCCCGACTAGCGGGCGCCTCTACGAGCAGTACTTC.

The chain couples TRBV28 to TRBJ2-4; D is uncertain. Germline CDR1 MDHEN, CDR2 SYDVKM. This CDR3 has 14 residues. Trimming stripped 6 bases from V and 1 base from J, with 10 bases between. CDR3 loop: CASRISGAKNIQYF. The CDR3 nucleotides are TGTGCCAGCAGGATCTCCGGGGCCAAAAACATTCAGTACTTC.

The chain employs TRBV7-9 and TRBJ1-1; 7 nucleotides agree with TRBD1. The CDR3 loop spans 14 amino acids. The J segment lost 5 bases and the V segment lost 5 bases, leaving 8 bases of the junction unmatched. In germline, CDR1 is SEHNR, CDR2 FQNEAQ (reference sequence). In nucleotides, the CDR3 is TGTGCCAGCAGCAAGCGACAGGGAGGAACTGAAGCTTTCTTT. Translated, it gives CASSKRQGGTEAFF.

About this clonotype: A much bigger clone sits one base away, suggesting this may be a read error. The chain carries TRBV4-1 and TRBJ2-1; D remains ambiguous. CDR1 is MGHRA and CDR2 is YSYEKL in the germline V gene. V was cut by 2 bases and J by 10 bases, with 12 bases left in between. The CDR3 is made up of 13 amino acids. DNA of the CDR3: TGCGCCAGCAGCCAACCGGAAATGAGAGAGCAGTTCTTC. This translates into CASSQPEMREQFF.

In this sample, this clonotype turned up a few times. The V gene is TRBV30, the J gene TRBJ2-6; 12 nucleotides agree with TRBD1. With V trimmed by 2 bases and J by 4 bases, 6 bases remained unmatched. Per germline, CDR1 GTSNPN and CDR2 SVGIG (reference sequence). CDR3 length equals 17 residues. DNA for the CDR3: TGTGCCTGGAGTTTCGGGACAGGGGGCGCCGGGGCCAACGTCCTGACTTTC. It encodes CAWSFGTGGAGANVLTF.

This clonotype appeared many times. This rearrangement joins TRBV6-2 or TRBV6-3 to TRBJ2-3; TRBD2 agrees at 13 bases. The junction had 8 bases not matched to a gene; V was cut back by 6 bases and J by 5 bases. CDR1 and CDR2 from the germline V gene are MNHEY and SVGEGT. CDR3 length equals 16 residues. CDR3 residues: CASSIGLAGVRDTQYF. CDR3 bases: TGTGCCAGCAGCATCGGACTAGCGGGAGTTAGAGATACGCAGTATTTT.

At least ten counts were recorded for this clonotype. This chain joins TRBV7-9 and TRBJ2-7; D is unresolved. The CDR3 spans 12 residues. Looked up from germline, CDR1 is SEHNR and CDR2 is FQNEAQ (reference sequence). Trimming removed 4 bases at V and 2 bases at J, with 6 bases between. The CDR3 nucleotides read TGTGCCAGCAGCTACACGACCTACGAGCAGTACTTC. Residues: CASSYTTYEQYF. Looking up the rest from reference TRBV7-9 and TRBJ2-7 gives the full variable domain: DTGVSQNPRHKITKRGQNVTFRCDPISEHNRLYWYRQTLGQGPEFLTYFQNEAQLEKSRLLSDRFSAERPKGSFSTLEIQRTEQGDSAMYLCASSYTTYEQYFGPGTRLTVT.

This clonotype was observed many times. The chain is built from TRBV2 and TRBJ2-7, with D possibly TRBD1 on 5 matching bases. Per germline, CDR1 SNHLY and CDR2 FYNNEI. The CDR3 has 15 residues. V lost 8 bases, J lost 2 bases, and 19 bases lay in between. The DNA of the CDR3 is TGTGCCAGCGGCGGTAGTGGGGCAGGGACCTACGAGCAGTACTTC. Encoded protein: CASGGSGAGTYEQYF.

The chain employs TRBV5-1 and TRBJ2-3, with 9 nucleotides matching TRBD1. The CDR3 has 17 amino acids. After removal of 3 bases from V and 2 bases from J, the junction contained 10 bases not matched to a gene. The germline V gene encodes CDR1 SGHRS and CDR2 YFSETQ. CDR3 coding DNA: TGCGCCAGCAGCTCACAAACCGGGACAGGGTACACAGATACGCAGTATTTT. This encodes CASSSQTGTGYTDTQYF.

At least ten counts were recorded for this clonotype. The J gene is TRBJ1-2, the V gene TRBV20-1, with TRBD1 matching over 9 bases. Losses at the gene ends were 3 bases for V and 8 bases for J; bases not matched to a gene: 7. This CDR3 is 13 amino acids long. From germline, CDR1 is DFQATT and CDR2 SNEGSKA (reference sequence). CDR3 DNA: TGCAGTGCTAGTCGGGACAGGGTGGGAGGCTACACCTTC. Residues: CSASRDRVGGYTF.

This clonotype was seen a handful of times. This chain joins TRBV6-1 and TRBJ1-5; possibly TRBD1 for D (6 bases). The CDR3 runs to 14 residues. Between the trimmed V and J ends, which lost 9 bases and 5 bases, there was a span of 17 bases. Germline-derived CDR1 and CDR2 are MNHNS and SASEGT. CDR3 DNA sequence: TGTGCCAGTAAAGACAGGACCAGCGATCAGCCCCAGCATTTT. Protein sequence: CASKDRTSDQPQHF.

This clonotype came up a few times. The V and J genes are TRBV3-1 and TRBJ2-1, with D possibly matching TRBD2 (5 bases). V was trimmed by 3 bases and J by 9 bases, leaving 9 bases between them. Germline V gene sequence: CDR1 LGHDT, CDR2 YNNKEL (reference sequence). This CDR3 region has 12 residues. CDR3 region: CASSHPEGEQFF. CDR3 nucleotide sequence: TGTGCCAGCAGCCACCCAGAGGGTGAGCAGTTCTTC.

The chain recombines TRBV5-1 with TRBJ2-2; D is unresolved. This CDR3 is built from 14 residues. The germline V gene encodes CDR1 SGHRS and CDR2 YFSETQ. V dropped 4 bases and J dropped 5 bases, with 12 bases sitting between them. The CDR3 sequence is CASSTRVPTGELFF. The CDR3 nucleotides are TGCGCCAGCAGCACACGTGTTCCTACCGGGGAGCTGTTTTTT.